This T cell receptor beta chain was found in a study of long-term antiretroviral therapy in people with HIV. Study background: The 2015 immediate-ART recommendation was preceded by the earliest samples by about a decade.

Investigators performed immunoSEQ version v3.0 at survey level. A per-sample goal of about 35,000-55,000 T-cell genomes was targeted by sequencing. Method: immunoSEQ multiplex PCR; TCRdb's copy keeps in-frame clones and lacks some. The repertoire holds around 22,000 clones, with over 80% as singletons. This clone was observed a few times. Its antigen is unidentified. Germline lookup yields CDR1 SNHLY and CDR2 FYNNEI. The V gene end was trimmed by 7 bases and the J gene end by 5 bases; junction bases not matched to a gene: 6. This CDR3 spans 14 amino acids. Study outcomes and limitations: Neither ART adherence, viral resistance nor therapy changes were documented. Repertoires with HIV possessed tighter CDR3 length spans than those of controls.

The sequenced sample was unsorted PBMCs, obtained around 4.3 years after starting antiretroviral therapy. This rearrangement joins TRBV2 to TRBJ1-2; 11 positions match TRBD1. The receptor was derived from a man younger than 45 with HIV. The DNA of the CDR3 is TGTGCCAGCAAAGGACAGGGGGCGGGTTATGGCTACACCTTC. This encodes CASKGQGAGYGYTF.